These T cell receptor beta chains were read from a single sample in a study of cytomegalovirus exposure and HLA in healthy donors. The repertoire was sequenced with immunoSEQ multiplex PCR; TCRdb's copy has only in-frame clones and lacks some. The table lists approximately 160,000 clones, 60% to 80% of them singletons. What was sequenced was PBMCs. These receptors came from a woman aged 40 to 49 in good health and CMV-seropositive. CDR3s include the opening cysteine and the closing phenylalanine or tryptophan. Each record gives: clone size, D gene, J gene, V gene, CDR3 protein, CDR3 DNA. The D gene is left open where the match is weak. Only some rows state a clone size, as once, few, many or a class for expanded clones.

once | NA | TRBJ1-2 | TRBV5-1 | CATRQAYRINYGYTF | TGCGCCACCCGACAGGCGTACCGGATTAACTATGGCTACACCTTC
NA | NA | TRBJ1-1 | TRBV7-2 | CASSLGEGAAFF | TGTGCCAGCAGCTTAGGTGAAGGGGCGGCTTTCTTT
NA | NA | TRBJ1-3 | TRBV7-9 | CASSLGGSSGNTIYF | TGTGCCAGCAGCTTAGGTGGGAGCTCTGGAAACACCATATATTTT
NA | NA | TRBJ1-1 | TRBV19 | CASSPQVMNTEAFF | TGTGCCAGTAGTCCCCAGGTCATGAACACTGAAGCTTTCTTT
once | NA | TRBJ2-1 | TRBV7-9 | CASSLQSAYNEQFF | TGTGCCAGCAGCTTACAGTCCGCCTACAATGAGCAGTTCTTC
NA | TRBD1 | TRBJ2-1 | TRBV6-5 | CASSYSGTGGINEQFF | TGTGCCAGCAGTTACTCCGGGACAGGGGGAATCAATGAGCAGTTCTTC
once | NA | TRBJ1-1 | TRBV6-5 | CASSQQENTEAFF | TGTGCCAGCAGCCAACAAGAGAACACTGAAGCTTTCTTT
NA | NA | TRBJ2-7 | TRBV14 | CASSLDFSYEQYF | TGTGCCAGCAGCCTCGACTTTTCCTACGAGCAGTACTTC
NA | NA | TRBJ1-3 | TRBV28 | CASLNPGATGNTIYF | TGTGCCAGCTTAAACCCAGGGGCAACTGGAAACACCATATATTTT
NA | NA | TRBJ1-1 | TRBV14 | CASSQVSGYTEAFF | TGTGCCAGCAGCCAAGTGTCAGGGTACACTGAAGCTTTCTTT
NA | TRBD2 | TRBJ2-7 | TRBV7-6 | CASSFGGSYEQYF | TGTGCCAGCAGCTTTGGCGGGAGCTACGAGCAGTACTTC
NA | NA | TRBJ2-7 | TRBV5-1 | CASSLGVGSYVQYF | TGCGCCAGCAGCTTGGGTGTGGGCTCATACGTGCAGTACTTC
NA | TRBD1 | TRBJ1-2 | TRBV6-5 | CASSYSPDRNYGYTF | TGTGCCAGCAGTTACTCTCCGGACAGGAACTATGGCTACACCTTC
NA | NA | TRBJ1-5 | TRBV7-8 | CASSLGYGGDQLLDQPQHF | TGTGCCAGCAGCTTAGGGTATGGCGGGGACCAATTACTTGATCAGCCCCAGCATTTT
NA | NA | TRBJ1-2 | TRBV19 | CASSILTGRGGYTF | TGTGCCAGTAGTATCCTAACAGGGCGCGGTGGCTACACCTTC
NA | NA | TRBJ2-3 | TRBV4-2 | CASSQEIRLADTQYF | TGTGCCAGCAGCCAAGAGATCCGGTTGGCAGATACGCAGTATTTT
NA | TRBD2 | TRBJ2-1 | TRBV5-4 | CASSLGLADEQFF | TGTGCCAGCAGCTTGGGACTAGCCGATGAGCAGTTCTTC
NA | NA | TRBJ2-1 | TRBV18 | CASSPKYPGGNEQFF | TGTGCCAGCTCACCAAAGTACCCTGGGGGGAATGAGCAGTTCTTC
NA | TRBD1 | TRBJ1-2 | TRBV7-9 | CASSPGQGLYGYTF | TGTGCCAGCAGCCCAGGACAGGGCCTCTATGGCTACACCTTC
NA | NA | TRBJ1-5 | TRBV7-2 | CASSLTGINQPQHF | TGTGCCAGCAGCTTGACAGGTATCAATCAGCCCCAGCATTTT
NA | TRBD1 | TRBJ1-1 | TRBV7-9 | CASSRQGARAFF | TGTGCCAGCAGCCGACAGGGGGCAAGAGCTTTCTTT